This T cell receptor (beta chain) was documented in a study of blood T cells in healthy people across ages. J gave up 8 bases and V 4 bases, and 7 bases lay outside the gene matches. CDR3 length: 13 residues. Looked up from germline, CDR1 is DFQATT and CDR2 is SNEGSKA (reference sequence). Combining a sample-barcoded 5' primer with a J-beta primer mix, a second PCR ran for about 7 to 11 cycles. Using its own MiXCR run on the 5' RACE reads, TCRdb lists one record per CDR3 protein. Among around 1,700,000 distinct CDR3 sequences listed, roughly 27% were seen once. Sequencing was performed on blood. The source of this sequence is a woman younger than 45 in good health. The V and J genes are TRBV20-1 and TRBJ2-1; 8 bases fit TRBD2. The CDR3 reads CSANGRAGDEQFF. CDR3 nucleotide sequence: TGCAGTGCTAACGGGAGGGCCGGGGATGAGCAGTTCTTC.